This T cell receptor (beta chain) comes out of a study of T cell responses to AZD1222 COVID-19 vaccine. Per germline, CDR1 MDHEN and CDR2 SYDVKM. V was clipped by 5 bases and J by 3 bases, with 14 bases between them. The CDR3 has 14 residues. The repertoire was sequenced with immunoSEQ multiplex PCR; TCRdb's copy has only in-frame clones and lacks some. The sample lists more than 100,000 clones, roughly 88% occurring once. This sequence originates from an adult in good health. This chain uses TRBV28 with TRBJ2-7, with a tentative D call TRBD1 (5 bases). Sample: peripheral blood, taken on day 0 of AZD1222 vaccination. CDR3 nucleotide sequence: TGTGCCAGCAGTACCACCGGACAACTCTACGAGCAGTACTTC. It encodes CASSTTGQLYEQYF.